The rows below give T cell receptor beta chains drawn from one sample of a study of cytomegalovirus exposure and HLA in healthy donors. Repertoires were generated with immunoSEQ multiplex PCR, while TCRdb's copy carries only in-frame clones and drops some. This table has about 230,000 clones, roughly 84% appearing once. The sequenced material came from PBMCs. These receptors originate from a girl aged 2-10 years in good health and CMV-seronegative. CDR3s include the opening cysteine and the closing phenylalanine or tryptophan. A D gene is named only where the DNA matches it firmly. The size entry is marked missing in some rows and otherwise reads once, few, many or a size class.

- | TRBJ1-5 | TRBD1 | TRBV6-5 | CASSLRGKDQPQHF | TGTGCCAGCAGCCTCAGGGGGAAGGATCAGCCCCAGCATTTT
- | TRBJ1-1 | TRBD1 | TRBV10-3 | CAISRQGMNTEAFF | TGTGCCATCAGTCGACAGGGAATGAACACTGAAGCTTTCTTT
- | TRBJ2-6 | TRBD2 | TRBV19 | CASSILLAGAPGKIRSGANVLTF | TGTGCCAGTAGTATATTGCTAGCGGGAGCCCCCGGAAAGATACGCTCTGGGGCCAACGTCCTGACTTTC
- | TRBJ1-2 | - | TRBV2 | CASSDLGRDGYTF | TGTGCCAGCAGTGATCTCGGGCGGGATGGCTACACCTTC
- | TRBJ1-5 | - | TRBV19 | CASSIPPGAAFNQPQHF | TGTGCCAGTAGTATCCCTCCGGGAGCGGCATTTAATCAGCCCCAGCATTTT
- | TRBJ1-2 | - | TRBV30 | CAWSSGRGGYTF | TGTGCCTGGAGTTCAGGGCGTGGCGGCTACACCTTC
few | TRBJ2-7 | - | TRBV5-6 | CASSFGVGSYEQYF | TGTGCCAGCAGCTTCGGGGTGGGGTCCTACGAGCAGTACTTC
- | TRBJ2-3 | - | TRBV5-1 | CASSLTADTQYF | TGCGCCAGCAGCTTGACGGCAGATACGCAGTATTTT
once | TRBJ1-4 | - | TRBV7-9 | CSSSYSGAGATNEKLFF | TGTTCCAGCAGCTATTCAGGGGCCGGGGCAACTAATGAAAAACTGTTTTTT
- | TRBJ2-3 | - | TRBV27 | CASSLNRKNTQYF | TGTGCCAGCAGTTTGAACAGGAAAAATACGCAGTATTTT
- | TRBJ1-3 | - | TRBV4-1 | CASSQDQRGVAGNTIYF | TGCGCCAGCAGCCAAGATCAACGGGGGGTGGCTGGAAACACCATATATTTT
- | TRBJ2-3 | TRBD2 | TRBV5-4 | CASSVPYGGVTDTQYF | TGTGCCAGCAGCGTTCCCTACGGGGGGGTCACAGATACGCAGTATTTT
- | TRBJ2-1 | TRBD2 | TRBV5-1 | CASSLSGTSGEQFF | TGCGCCAGCAGCTTGTCCGGTACTAGCGGGGAACAGTTCTTC
- | TRBJ2-1 | TRBD2 | TRBV27 | CASSFQTSGGLSNEQFF | TGTGCCAGCAGTTTCCAGACTAGCGGGGGATTGAGCAATGAGCAGTTCTTC
- | TRBJ2-1 | TRBD2 | TRBV13 | CASSLWREGHHEQFF | TGTGCCAGCAGCCTATGGCGGGAGGGCCACCATGAGCAGTTCTTC
- | TRBJ1-3 | TRBD1 | TRBV12-5 | CASGSTGVGNTIYF | TGTGCTAGTGGTTCGACAGGGGTAGGAAACACCATATATTTT
- | TRBJ1-2 | - | TRBV25-1 | CASRVGEGKVYGYTF | TGTGCCAGCAGAGTAGGGGAGGGTAAGGTCTATGGCTACACCTTC
- | TRBJ2-1 | - | TRBV6-1 | CASSEVGGRFNEQFF | TGTGCCAGCAGTGAAGTTGGAGGGCGATTCAATGAGCAGTTCTTC
- | TRBJ1-2 | TRBD1 | TRBV2 | CASSELGQDYGYTF | TGTGCCAGCAGTGAGCTAGGACAGGACTATGGCTACACCTTC
- | TRBJ2-7 | - | TRBV6-5 | CASSPDSTSYEQYF | TGTGCCAGCAGCCCCGACAGCACCTCCTACGAGCAGTACTTC
- | TRBJ2-1 | TRBD1 | TRBV7-9 | CASSFEVETGGNEQFF | TGTGCCAGCAGCTTCGAAGTGGAAACAGGGGGCAATGAGCAGTTCTTC
- | TRBJ1-1 | - | TRBV29-1 | CSVAGVAEAFF | TGCAGCGTTGCCGGGGTCGCTGAAGCTTTCTTT
- | TRBJ2-1 | TRBD2 | TRBV14 | CASSQGLAGYNEQFF | TGTGCCAGCAGCCAAGGTCTAGCGGGGTACAATGAGCAGTTCTTC
- | TRBJ2-7 | TRBD1 | TRBV9 | CASSARQGSDYEQYF | TGTGCCAGCAGCGCAAGACAGGGATCAGATTACGAGCAGTACTTC
- | TRBJ2-3 | - | TRBV5-1 | CASSLGGASTDTQYF | TGCGCCAGCAGTTTGGGGGGCGCGAGCACAGATACGCAGTATTTT
- | TRBJ2-2 | TRBD2 | TRBV5-4 | CASSQIAGGTTGELFF | TGTGCCAGCAGCCAGATAGCGGGGGGTACTACCGGGGAGCTGTTTTTT
- | TRBJ2-7 | - | TRBV29-1 | CSVGGQTEQYF | TGCAGCGTTGGGGGACAAACCGAGCAGTACTTC
- | TRBJ2-1 | - | TRBV4-2 | CASSPKVRRGLNNEQFF | TGTGCCAGCAGCCCAAAGGTCCGGCGGGGCCTGAACAATGAGCAGTTCTTC
- | TRBJ1-2 | - | TRBV18 | CASSLNRDKANYGYTF | TGTGCCAGCTCACTGAATCGGGACAAAGCTAACTATGGCTACACCTTC
- | TRBJ2-3 | - | TRBV18 | CASSPRVGVTGTDTQYF | TGTGCCAGCTCACCACGGGTCGGGGTTACGGGTACAGATACGCAGTATTTT
- | TRBJ2-7 | TRBD1 | TRBV18 | CASSRPGQGYEQYF | TGTGCCAGCTCTCGCCCGGGACAGGGATACGAGCAGTACTTC
few | TRBJ1-1 | - | TRBV7-6 | CASSLEEYTEAFF | TGTGCCAGCAGCTTGGAGGAGTACACTGAAGCTTTCTTT
- | TRBJ1-5 | - | TRBV12-5 | CASGRGQGNQPQHF | TGTGCTAGTGGCCGTGGTCAGGGCAATCAGCCCCAGCATTTT
- | TRBJ2-3 | TRBD2 | TRBV7-3 | CASSPGTSGGAYFSSTDTQYF | TGTGCCAGCAGCCCCGGGACTAGCGGGGGGGCCTACTTTTCCTCCACAGATACGCAGTATTTT
- | TRBJ2-1 | TRBD2 | TRBV2 | CASSLAGGPIEQFF | TGTGCCAGCAGTCTAGCGGGAGGGCCCATTGAGCAGTTCTTC
- | TRBJ1-2 | TRBD1 | TRBV7-9 | CASSRGGGGKYGYTF | TGTGCCAGCAGCCGGGGCGGAGGGGGCAAGTATGGCTACACCTTC
- | TRBJ2-7 | TRBD2 | TRBV13 | CASSLGTSGGYEQYF | TGTGCCAGCAGCTTAGGGACTAGCGGGGGTTACGAGCAGTACTTC
- | TRBJ1-1 | - | TRBV2 | CASRTVMNTEAFF | TGTGCCAGCAGGACAGTTATGAACACTGAAGCTTTCTTT
- | TRBJ2-4 | - | TRBV21-1 | CASSKGPTAKNIQYF | TGTGCCAGCAGCAAAGGTCCTACTGCCAAAAACATTCAGTACTTC
- | TRBJ2-2 | - | TRBV4-2 | CASSQDVSKRTGELFF | TGTGCCAGCAGCCAAGATGTCTCGAAGCGCACCGGGGAGCTGTTTTTT
once | TRBJ2-5 | TRBD1 | TRBV4-1 | CASSHSGTGVRETQYF | TGCGCCAGCAGCCACAGCGGGACAGGGGTCAGAGAGACCCAGTACTTC
- | TRBJ1-5 | - | TRBV7-2 | CASSLALGGSRGFQPQHF | TGTGCCAGCAGCTTAGCGCTGGGTGGCAGCCGAGGATTTCAGCCCCAGCATTTT
- | TRBJ2-7 | TRBD2 | TRBV5-1 | CASTAIGTSGRGEQYF | TGCGCCAGCACAGCCATCGGGACTAGCGGGAGAGGCGAGCAGTACTTC
few | TRBJ1-5 | - | TRBV18 | CASSNYDLQPQHF | TGTGCCAGCTCTAACTACGATCTCCAGCCCCAGCATTTT